These 5 T cell receptor beta chains were sequenced from one sample in a study of T cell responses to AZD1222 COVID-19 vaccine listed by TCRdb under 2021. The meaning of the sample's time point label: baseline before first vaccination. Libraries were prepared through the immunoSEQ multiplex PCR assay. Sourced from immuneACCESS, this table was stored by TCRdb with only in-frame sequences that have V and J called. A share of the clones is absent; for the studies checked, an unresolved V gene accounts for under half, and the remainder has no known explanation. In all, the sample holds approximately 110,000 clones, and around 81% of those were seen once. The ten biggest clones cover roughly 9.5% of the sample. Specimen: peripheral blood, collected on day 0 of AZD1222 vaccination. The receptor source for this set is an adult in good health.

The chain links TRBV18 to TRBJ2-1; tentative D call: TRBD2 (6 bases). Germline V gene data show CDR1 as KGHSH and CDR2 as LQKENI. V lost 4 bases to trimming and J lost 7 bases, with 8 bases between them. The CDR3 totals 12 residues. CDR3 sequence: CASSLAENEQFF. The CDR3 region has the DNA TGTGCCAGCTCACTAGCGGAAAATGAGCAGTTCTTC.

This CDR3 is CASSLVWGLNTEAFF. The CDR3 DNA is TGTGCCAGCAGCTTGGTATGGGGATTGAACACTGAAGCTTTCTTT. The V gene is TRBV5-6, the J gene TRBJ1-1; D gene ambiguous. The CDR3 has 15 residues. The germline gives CDR1 SGHDT, CDR2 YYEEEE. Trimming stripped 0 bases from V and 0 bases from J, with 9 bases between.

V is TRBV2 and J is TRBJ2-3, with 7 bases identical to TRBD1. Looked up from germline, CDR1 is SNHLY and CDR2 is FYNNEI. This CDR3 is built from 13 residues. The V and J ends lost 6 bases and 7 bases, in that order; junction bases with no gene match: 7. The CDR3, as DNA: TGTGCCAGCAGAACCCAACAGGGGAATACGCAGTATTTT. Its translation is CASRTQQGNTQYF.

The V gene is TRBV11-2, the J gene TRBJ1-2, with D maybe TRBD1 (5 bases). V was cut by 2 bases and J by 5 bases, with 12 bases left in between. Germline V gives CDR1 SGHAT, CDR2 FQNNGV. The length of the CDR3 is 14 residues. Here the CDR3 reads CASSLSRQSYGYTF. For the CDR3, the DNA is TGTGCCAGCAGCTTATCCAGACAGAGTTATGGCTACACCTTC.

This chain joins TRBV20-1 and TRBJ2-1, with 8 bases aligning to TRBD1. Germline V gene data show CDR1 as DFQATT and CDR2 as SNEGSKA (reference sequence). The CDR3 totals 13 residues. V trimming: 5 bases; J trimming: 8 bases; junction bases outside the gene matches: 8. The CDR3 is CSAGGQGIHEQFF. CDR3 DNA sequence: TGCAGTGCTGGTGGACAGGGAATTCATGAGCAGTTCTTC.